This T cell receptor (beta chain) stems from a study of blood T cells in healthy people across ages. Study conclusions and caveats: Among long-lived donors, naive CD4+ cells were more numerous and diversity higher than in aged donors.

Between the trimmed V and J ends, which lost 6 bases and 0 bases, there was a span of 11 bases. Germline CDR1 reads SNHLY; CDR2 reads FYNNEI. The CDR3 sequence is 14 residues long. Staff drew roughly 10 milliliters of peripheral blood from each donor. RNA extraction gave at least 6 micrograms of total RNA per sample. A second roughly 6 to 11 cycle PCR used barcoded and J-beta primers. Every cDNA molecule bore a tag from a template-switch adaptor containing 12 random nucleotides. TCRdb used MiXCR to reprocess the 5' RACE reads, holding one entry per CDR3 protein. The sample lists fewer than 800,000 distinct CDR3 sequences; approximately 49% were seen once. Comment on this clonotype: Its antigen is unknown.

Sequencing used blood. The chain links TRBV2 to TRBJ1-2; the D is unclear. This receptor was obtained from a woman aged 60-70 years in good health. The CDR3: CASRATPTNYGYTF. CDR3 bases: TGTGCCAGCAGAGCTACACCGACTAACTATGGCTACACCTTC.